This TCR beta chain derives from a study of blood T cell repertoires in COVID-19 (dated by TCRdb to 2019 to 2021). Broadly, across the study: Samples from collaborators originated in the United States, Italy and Spain and spanned both the acute and convalescent phases of COVID-19. A de-identified subject ID, COVID-19 status, age in years and sex were almost always included in the sample metadata. Where available, HLA class I and class II types were obtained from metadata supplied by the sample provider rather than from assay-based typing. The dataset comprised deeply sampled blood TCRbeta repertoires from subjects exposed to, actively infected with, or recovered from COVID-19. The prospective study material was composed of cDNA or gDNA derived from T cells, B-cell-depleted T cells, or PBMCs. The samples were drawn from the first 160 participants of the ongoing ImmuneRACE study and from some 1,300 subjects provided by 6 global collaborators. The repertoires were made available in a free public database intended to serve as a resource for research on the immune response to SARS-CoV-2.

Findings and caveats that apply to the study as a whole: Clinical and demographic metadata were provided uncurated, with the amount varying by source and participant.

The CDR3, cysteine through phenylalanine, is 13 amino acids long. Only the CDR3 DNA stays, 39 bases, in frame from base 1. CDR1 and CDR2 are read off the germline V gene as MGHRA and YSYEKL. Germline trimming amounts to 2 bases on V and 6 bases on J, with 2 as the count of junction bases outside the gene matches. Whole blood was collected in K2EDTA tubes by collaborating institutions according to the institutions' own protocols. For TCRbeta analysis, collaborators shipped samples in one of three forms: frozen whole blood, isolated PBMCs, or DNA extracted from either of those sample types. As to this clone: What this receptor recognizes is not known. Base-call qualities are not available, and no considerably larger clone is one nucleotide away.

The immunoSEQ Assay, a bias-controlled multiplex PCR, was used to amplify TCRbeta CDR3 regions from genomic DNA. The authors' analysis ran thus. Within the assay, amplification of reference gene primers was used to estimate how many nucleated cells each sample contained. To quantify the absolute abundance of each unique TCRbeta CDR3 rearrangement, sequence reads were collapsed and filtered. For each sample, productive Simpson clonality was calculated by taking the square root of Simpson's diversity index across productive rearrangements. TCRdb mirrors the immuneACCESS table, restricted to in-frame sequences. Some clones are absent from its copies; in checked studies, under half trace to an unresolved V gene, and the reason for the others is unknown. V and J calls and clone size are copied from that table; D and trimming were computed from the DNA. This sample gives more than 70,000 clones in total; around 88% of them show up just once. More than 1% of the sample rests with the top ten.

This receptor was taken from a man of 80 years or more with active or convalescent COVID-19. The chain is assembled from TRBV4-1 and TRBJ1-1, with 8 bases matching TRBD1. The sequenced sample consisted of peripheral blood. For the CDR3, the sequence is CASSQTGGAEAFF. At the DNA level, the sequence is TGCGCCAGCAGCCAAACAGGGGGGGCTGAAGCTTTCTTT.